This T cell receptor beta chain comes out of a study of shared clonotypes between healthy human individuals. In regard to this clone: Antigen specificity is unknown.

Overall study findings and caveats: Since donors were few, the genetic and exposure-history diversity represented was limited.

Per the germline V gene, CDR1 is SGHDN and CDR2 is FVKESK. The CDR3 is 15 amino acids. Trimming stripped 1 base from V and 0 bases from J, with 10 bases between. Nashville, Tennessee was home to all donors, each a Caucasian adult. In the source study's methods: ImmunoSEQ yielded junction-only sequences lacking quality scores, so filtering differed. This table comes from immunoSEQ multiplex PCR, and its TCRdb copy is limited to in-frame clones, with some not included. The V and J calls and clone size come from that table; D and trimming were worked out from the DNA. Among around 2.5 million clones listed, 80% to 95% were seen once.

The sequencing input was naive CD4+ T cells from PBMCs. Subset noted: CD45RA+ positively selected. This receptor was taken from a man aged 18 to 30 in good health. Some clones in this sample may be carry-over from other donors' samples. The chain carries TRBV14 and TRBJ2-7; no clear D gene. The CDR3 protein is CASSQVAGSSYEQYF. CDR3 coding DNA: TGTGCCAGCAGCCAAGTGGCCGGAAGCTCCTACGAGCAGTACTTC. Complete variable domain (other parts from reference TRBV14 and TRBJ2-7): EAGVTQFPSHSVIEKGQTVTLRCDPISGHDNLYWYRRVMGKEIKFLLHFVKESKQDESGMPNNRFLAERTGGTYSTLKVQPAELEDSGVYFCASSQVAGSSYEQYFGPGTRLTVT.